This paragraph reports one TCR beta chain. The junction departs from the called germline gene at one end, perhaps through a read error. These data are taken from a study of T cells in Graves' hyperthyroidism and ophthalmopathy. At least 3 on the Clinical Activity Score was recorded for ophthalmopathy patients, who also had NOSPECS grade at least 4 and duration under 3 months. Any patient presenting with uncontrolled infection, other autoimmune disease, pregnancy or lactation was left out. The source of the PBMCs was 9.5 to 10 ml of fresh peripheral blood. Amplification of TCR beta CDR3 regions used RNA as the template. Researchers ran a first-round RT-PCR on the TCR CDR3 using the HTBI primer set. Each CDR3 protein is one row after TCRdb ran MiXCR on the multiplex PCR reads. The sample shows fewer than 450,000 distinct CDR3 sequences, roughly an eighth of them seen only once. CDR3 length equals 16 residues. Germline loops: CDR1 SGHRS, CDR2 YFSETQ.

The chain employs TRBV5-1 and TRBJ2-1, with a weak D call TRBD1 (6 bases). The specimen sequenced was blood. The TCR sequence derives from a man aged 50-60 years with Graves' ophthalmopathy. This CDR3 reads CSSSVEDRPAYNEQFF. The CDR3, as DNA: TGTTCCAGCAGCGTAGAGGACAGACCAGCCTACAATGAGCAGTTCTTC.